There are a few counts of the clone carrying this TCR beta chain. This specimen comes from a study of beta chain features in type 1 diabetes. Sequencing targeted expressed TCRB transcripts, as all isolated RNA had been reverse transcribed. The repertoire was sequenced with immunoSEQ multiplex PCR; TCRdb's copy has only in-frame clones and lacks some. The table shows approximately 120,000 clones, with almost 40% occurring only once. V shed 4 bases and J shed 0 bases, with 19 bases lying between them. The germline V gene has CDR1 SGHRS and CDR2 YFSETQ. The CDR3 length is 17 residues. The sequence derives from a woman under 30 in good health. The chain has TRBV5-1 and TRBJ1-1, with no clear D. The sequencing input was stem cell memory CD4+ T cells from blood. The CDR3 coding sequence is TGCGCCAGCAGCGGCTTTTCAACCCCAGCGATGAACACTGAAGCTTTCTTT. Translated, it gives CASSGFSTPAMNTEAFF.